This TCR beta chain appears in the sequencing data of a study of tissue T cells after allogeneic stem cell transplantation. The V gene end was trimmed by 6 bases and the J gene end by 5 bases; junction bases not matched to a gene: 6. Germline CDR1 KGHPV, CDR2 FQNQEV (reference sequence). The CDR3 loop spans 14 amino acids. Note on this clone: As yet, its antigen is unknown. Genes here carry mouse names. The CDR3 end lies 1 residue beyond the end of the read and is filled in from the germline J gene.

Specified time point: mouse harvest day 7 after allogeneic transplant. Mouse grafts combined 10^7 T-cell-depleted bone marrow cells with 10^6 splenic CD5+ T cells. This mouse GVHD model was MHC-mismatched B6 to BALB/c, profiled day 7 or 14. CDR3 sequences, V/J genes, frequencies and template counts came from survey-depth TCRbeta sequencing. Here immunoSEQ multiplex PCR was the method, and the copy in TCRdb shows in-frame clones only, minus some. Of a few thousand clones in the sample, roughly 48% are singletons; the top ten hold 5.5%. General study results and limits: The study did not identify alloreactive or antigen-specific tissue TCRs, and some clones might be persisting host cells. Across patients, clones rarely overlapped, yet motif clusters were shared tissue-specifically.

The TCR was taken from a female BALB/c mouse given C57BL/6 T cells with graft-versus-host disease after an allogeneic hematopoietic cell transplant. Sequencing used gut tissue. The chain is built from TRBV26 and TRBJ2-4; 9 bases map to TRBD1. The CDR3 bases that were read are TGTGCCAGCAGGATCCGGGACAGGGTAAACACCTTGTAC. It is translated as CASRIRDRVNTLY. The CDR3, in full, reads CASRIRDRVNTLYF.